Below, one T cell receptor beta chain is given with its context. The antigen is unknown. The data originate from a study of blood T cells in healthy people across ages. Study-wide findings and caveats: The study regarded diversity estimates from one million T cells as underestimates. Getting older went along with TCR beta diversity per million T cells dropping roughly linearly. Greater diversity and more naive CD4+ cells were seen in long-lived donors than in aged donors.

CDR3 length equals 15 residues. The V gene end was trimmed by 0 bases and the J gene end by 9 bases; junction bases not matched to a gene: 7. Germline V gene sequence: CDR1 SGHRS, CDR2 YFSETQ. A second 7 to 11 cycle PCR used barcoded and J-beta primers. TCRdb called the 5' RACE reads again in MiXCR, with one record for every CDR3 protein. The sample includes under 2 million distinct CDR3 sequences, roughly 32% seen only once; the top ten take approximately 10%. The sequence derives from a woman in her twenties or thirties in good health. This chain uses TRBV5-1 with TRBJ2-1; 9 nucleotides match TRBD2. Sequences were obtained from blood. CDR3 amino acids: CASSLDGGRAVEQFF. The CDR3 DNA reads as TGCGCCAGCAGCTTGGACGGCGGGAGGGCCGTTGAGCAGTTCTTC.